The entry below describes one TCR beta chain. The data are from a study of T cells in localized non-small cell lung cancer. Trimming cost V 0 bases and J 3 bases, with 13 bases left between them. The CDR3 runs to 15 residues. CDR1 and CDR2 from the germline V gene are GTSNPN and SVGIG (reference sequence). The repertoire was sequenced with immunoSEQ multiplex PCR; TCRdb's copy has only in-frame clones and lacks some. Here the sample spans about 2,000 clones, 25% to 30% being singletons. The sequence was collected from a male donor older than 55 with stage II lung adenocarcinoma. This chain joins TRBV30 and TRBJ2-3; D unresolved. The sequenced sample was normal lung tissue next to the tumor, obtained before any cancer treatment. DNA for the CDR3: TGTGCCTGGAGTGTAACGAGCAGGATGACAGATACGCAGTATTTT. Encoded protein: CAWSVTSRMTDTQYF.